By sample share, the clone carrying this TCR beta chain is medium-sized. As yet, its antigen is unknown. This sample stems from a study of T-cell reconstitution after alpha-beta-depleted transplantation in children. V lost 5 bases to trimming and J lost 4 bases, with 10 bases between them. Germline CDR1 LGHDT, CDR2 YNNKEL (reference sequence). This CDR3 has 13 residues. Study results and limitations: A year had passed since transplant, and T-cell counts and diversity by then came mostly from newly produced T cells. Expanded graft clones numbering several hundred reportedly gave rise to alpha-beta T cells about two months after transplant.

For TCRbeta, the library was prepared with unique molecular identifiers. TCRdb ran MiXCR on the PCR reads and lists one entry per CDR3 protein. This table holds tens of thousands of distinct CDR3 sequences, about 5.8% found once. The input for sequencing was PBMCs, mostly from graft donor cells, taken 180 days after TCRalphabeta/CD19-depleted stem cell transplant. The rearrangement joins TRBV3-1 to TRBJ2-3; the D gene is possibly TRBD1 (6 bases). The sequence was collected from a male patient younger than 18 who had a stem cell transplant for acute myeloid leukemia, so the T cells may come from the graft donor. CDR3 sequence: CASSSRGADTQYF. For the CDR3, the DNA is TGTGCCAGCAGCTCCAGGGGAGCAGATACGCAGTATTTT.